This T cell receptor (beta chain) was captured in a study of T cell repertoires in cytomegalovirus infection. Study context: In the study, CMV epitopes included recently identified HLA-C-restricted and well-studied HLA-B-restricted ones. Public TCR beta signatures marked donors with CMV infection and the matching HLA.

Worth noting for this clonotype: The antigen is not known.

TCRdb reprocessed the reads with MiXCR, giving one entry per CDR3 protein. The profile covers about 830,000 distinct CDR3 sequences, with around a third appearing a single time and approximately 13% taken by the ten largest. CDR3 length: 14 amino acids. Trimming stripped 3 bases from V and 4 bases from J, with 11 bases between. Germline V CDR1 and CDR2: MNHEY, SMNVEV (reference sequence). Study outcomes and limitations: Ex vivo, HLA-C-restricted CMV-specific TCR beta clonotypes prevailed over the rest of the response.

This TCR came from a human donor in good health (CMV status not recorded). Some clones in this sample may be carry-over from other donors' samples. V gene TRBV27 combines with J gene TRBJ2-3; D remains unclear. The sample in question was cultured CD8+ T cells from PBMCs, obtained from culture after CMV antigen stimulation. CDR3: CASSFGISADTQYF. Here the CDR3 DNA reads TGTGCCAGCAGTTTCGGCATATCCGCAGATACGCAGTATTTT.